The rows below give T cell receptor beta chains drawn from one sample of a study of OX40 agonist ivuxolimab in advanced cancers. Generated by immunoSEQ multiplex PCR, the TCRdb table keeps only in-frame clones and is missing some. This sample carries 90,000 to 120,000 clones, approximately 90% of them seen once, and the ten largest clones take around 0.7%. The sequencing here drew on CD4+ or CD8+ T cells sorted from blood, taken in a trial of the OX40 agonist ivuxolimab. The receptors come from an adult with an advanced solid tumor such as melanoma, head and neck, liver or kidney cancer. CDR3s include the opening cysteine and the closing phenylalanine or tryptophan. The D gene is left open where the match is weak. Clone size is given for some rows only: seen once, a few or many times, or a class if the clone is expanded.

d_gene: -; v_gene: TRBV2; j_gene: TRBJ2-1; len: 14; abundance: -; CDR3aa: CASSVNWAGDEQFF; CDR3nt: TGTGCCAGCAGCGTCAACTGGGCAGGGGATGAGCAGTTCTTC
d_gene: -; v_gene: TRBV2; j_gene: TRBJ2-3; len: 14; abundance: -; CDR3aa: CASSSRASTDTQYF; CDR3nt: TGTGCCAGCAGTTCTCGGGCTAGCACAGATACGCAGTATTTT
d_gene: -; v_gene: TRBV7-9; j_gene: TRBJ2-6; len: 15; abundance: -; CDR3aa: CASSFARSGANVLTF; CDR3nt: TGTGCCAGCAGCTTCGCAAGGTCCGGGGCCAACGTCCTGACTTTC
d_gene: -; v_gene: TRBV11-1; j_gene: TRBJ2-1; len: 14; abundance: -; CDR3aa: CASSPPDKYNEQFF; CDR3nt: TGTGCCAGCAGCCCCCCCGACAAATACAATGAGCAGTTCTTC
d_gene: TRBD2; v_gene: TRBV5-4; j_gene: TRBJ2-1; len: 13; abundance: -; CDR3aa: CASSGTGGPEQFF; CDR3nt: TGTGCCAGCAGCGGTACGGGGGGACCTGAGCAGTTCTTC
d_gene: -; v_gene: TRBV5-1; j_gene: TRBJ1-2; len: 14; abundance: -; CDR3aa: CASSLAPANYGYTF; CDR3nt: TGCGCCAGCAGCTTGGCCCCAGCTAACTATGGCTACACCTTC
d_gene: TRBD2; v_gene: TRBV7-9; j_gene: TRBJ2-2; len: 15; abundance: -; CDR3aa: CASSFQRGNTGELFF; CDR3nt: TGTGCCAGCAGCTTCCAGCGGGGGAACACCGGGGAGCTGTTTTTT
d_gene: -; v_gene: TRBV6-5; j_gene: TRBJ2-1; len: 15; abundance: -; CDR3aa: CASSYYRASYNEQFF; CDR3nt: TGTGCCAGCAGTTACTACAGGGCGTCATACAATGAGCAGTTCTTC
d_gene: -; v_gene: TRBV5-8; j_gene: TRBJ1-2; len: 13; abundance: -; CDR3aa: CASTGTVGYGYTF; CDR3nt: TGTGCCAGCACAGGGACGGTGGGCTATGGCTACACCTTC
d_gene: -; v_gene: TRBV29-1; j_gene: TRBJ2-1; len: 15; abundance: -; CDR3aa: CSVEDEGGGGNEQFF; CDR3nt: TGCAGCGTTGAAGATGAAGGGGGAGGGGGAAATGAGCAGTTCTTC
d_gene: -; v_gene: TRBV9; j_gene: TRBJ2-1; len: 13; abundance: -; CDR3aa: CASSVRGVREQFF; CDR3nt: TGTGCCAGCAGCGTACGAGGGGTGAGGGAGCAGTTCTTC
d_gene: -; v_gene: TRBV30; j_gene: TRBJ2-3; len: 11; abundance: -; CDR3aa: CAWSVEKPQYF; CDR3nt: TGTGCCTGGAGCGTGGAGAAACCGCAGTATTTT
d_gene: -; v_gene: TRBV6-5; j_gene: TRBJ1-3; len: 16; abundance: -; CDR3aa: CASSYTGPTSGNTIYF; CDR3nt: TGTGCCAGCAGTTATACGGGACCGACCTCTGGAAACACCATATATTTT
d_gene: -; v_gene: TRBV27; j_gene: TRBJ2-7; len: 13; abundance: -; CDR3aa: CASSLVGPLEQYF; CDR3nt: TGTGCCAGCAGTTTGGTAGGGCCCCTGGAGCAGTACTTC
d_gene: -; v_gene: TRBV5-8; j_gene: TRBJ2-1; len: 17; abundance: -; CDR3aa: CASSWQGLEFAYNEQFF; CDR3nt: TGTGCCAGCAGCTGGCAAGGACTGGAGTTCGCCTACAATGAGCAGTTCTTC
d_gene: TRBD1; v_gene: TRBV5-4; j_gene: TRBJ1-2; len: 16; abundance: -; CDR3aa: CASSSSRDRGLDGYTF; CDR3nt: TGTGCCAGCAGCTCGAGCCGGGACAGGGGGCTGGATGGCTACACCTTC
d_gene: -; v_gene: TRBV20-1; j_gene: TRBJ2-7; len: 10; abundance: -; CDR3aa: CSAGPYEQYF; CDR3nt: TGCAGTGCTGGACCCTACGAGCAGTACTTC
d_gene: TRBD1; v_gene: TRBV2; j_gene: TRBJ2-4; len: 13; abundance: -; CDR3aa: CASRKDRGSIQYF; CDR3nt: TGTGCCAGCAGGAAAGACAGGGGAAGCATTCAGTACTTC
d_gene: -; v_gene: TRBV16; j_gene: TRBJ2-7; len: 15; abundance: -; CDR3aa: CASSQAVVPSYEQYF; CDR3nt: TGTGCCAGCAGCCAAGCGGTAGTTCCTTCCTACGAGCAGTACTTC
d_gene: TRBD1; v_gene: TRBV6-6; j_gene: TRBJ1-1; len: 14; abundance: once; CDR3aa: CASRQGQENTEAFF; CDR3nt: TGTGCCAGCAGGCAGGGACAGGAGAACACTGAAGCTTTCTTT
d_gene: -; v_gene: TRBV6-5; j_gene: TRBJ1-1; len: 14; abundance: -; CDR3aa: CASSYRMGIIEAFF; CDR3nt: TGTGCCAGCAGTTACCGCATGGGGATTATTGAAGCTTTCTTT
d_gene: TRBD2; v_gene: TRBV19; j_gene: TRBJ2-5; len: 15; abundance: -; CDR3aa: CASSMRLAGGETQYF; CDR3nt: TGTGCCAGTAGTATGAGGTTAGCGGGAGGTGAGACCCAGTACTTC
d_gene: -; v_gene: TRBV7-3; j_gene: TRBJ1-2; len: 15; abundance: -; CDR3aa: CASSLTSTDLGGYTF; CDR3nt: TGTGCCAGCAGCTTAACCTCGACAGACCTCGGTGGCTACACCTTC
d_gene: TRBD1; v_gene: TRBV29-1; j_gene: TRBJ2-5; len: 12; abundance: -; CDR3aa: CSVDTGGETQYF; CDR3nt: TGCAGCGTCGACACAGGGGGGGAGACCCAGTACTTC
d_gene: TRBD1; v_gene: TRBV19; j_gene: TRBJ2-1; len: 14; abundance: -; CDR3aa: CASSKGQGRNEQFF; CDR3nt: TGTGCCAGTAGTAAAGGACAGGGTAGGAATGAGCAGTTCTTC
d_gene: -; v_gene: TRBV18; j_gene: TRBJ2-2; len: 14; abundance: -; CDR3aa: CASSPGENTGELFF; CDR3nt: TGTGCCAGCTCACCTGGTGAGAACACCGGGGAGCTGTTTTTT
d_gene: TRBD1; v_gene: TRBV5-1; j_gene: TRBJ2-3; len: 15; abundance: -; CDR3aa: CASSHGDRDSDTQYF; CDR3nt: TGCGCCAGCAGCCACGGGGACAGGGACTCAGATACGCAGTATTTT
d_gene: TRBD2; v_gene: TRBV2; j_gene: TRBJ2-5; len: 12; abundance: -; CDR3aa: CASRGGQETQYF; CDR3nt: TGTGCCAGCCGGGGGGGTCAAGAGACCCAGTACTTC
d_gene: -; v_gene: TRBV10-1; j_gene: TRBJ1-4; len: 13; abundance: -; CDR3aa: CASSEGRNEKLFF; CDR3nt: TGCGCCAGCAGTGAGGGGCGTAATGAAAAACTGTTTTTT
d_gene: TRBD1; v_gene: TRBV6-6; j_gene: TRBJ2-5; len: 15; abundance: -; CDR3aa: CASSRPADREETQYF; CDR3nt: TGTGCCAGCAGCCGACCGGCGGACAGGGAGGAGACCCAGTACTTC
d_gene: -; v_gene: TRBV19; j_gene: TRBJ2-2; len: 13; abundance: -; CDR3aa: CASSIVRDGELFF; CDR3nt: TGTGCCAGTAGTATTGTTCGCGACGGGGAGCTGTTTTTT
d_gene: -; v_gene: TRBV4-1; j_gene: TRBJ1-2; len: 14; abundance: -; CDR3aa: CASSQTGSGYGYTF; CDR3nt: TGCGCCAGCAGCCAAACAGGGTCAGGCTATGGCTACACCTTC
d_gene: -; v_gene: TRBV7-3; j_gene: TRBJ1-6; len: 13; abundance: -; CDR3aa: CASSLKGGSPLHF; CDR3nt: TGTGCCAGCAGCTTAAAGGGGGGCTCACCCCTCCACTTT
d_gene: -; v_gene: TRBV29-1; j_gene: TRBJ2-7; len: 13; abundance: -; CDR3aa: CSVAEAAMGEQYF; CDR3nt: TGCAGCGTTGCGGAAGCGGCCATGGGGGAGCAGTACTTC
d_gene: TRBD1; v_gene: TRBV5-1; j_gene: TRBJ2-3; len: 15; abundance: -; CDR3aa: CASSRDGTGSDTQYF; CDR3nt: TGCGCCAGCAGCCGCGACGGGACAGGGTCAGATACGCAGTATTTT
d_gene: TRBD1; v_gene: TRBV6-1; j_gene: TRBJ2-6; len: 16; abundance: -; CDR3aa: CASSETTGVGANVLTF; CDR3nt: TGTGCCAGCAGCGAAACTACAGGGGTTGGGGCCAACGTCCTGACTTTC
d_gene: TRBD2; v_gene: TRBV19; j_gene: TRBJ2-3; len: 16; abundance: -; CDR3aa: CASSIVGGANTDTQYF; CDR3nt: TGTGCCAGTAGTATAGTGGGAGGGGCCAACACAGATACGCAGTATTTT
d_gene: -; v_gene: TRBV4-1; j_gene: TRBJ1-1; len: 13; abundance: once; CDR3aa: CASSQGRDTEAFF; CDR3nt: TGCGCCAGCAGCCAGGGAAGGGACACTGAAGCTTTCTTT
d_gene: -; v_gene: TRBV19; j_gene: TRBJ1-5; len: 14; abundance: once; CDR3aa: CASSSPRDNQPQHF; CDR3nt: TGTGCCAGTAGTTCCCCCAGGGACAATCAGCCCCAGCATTTT
d_gene: -; v_gene: TRBV11-3; j_gene: TRBJ1-1; len: 16; abundance: -; CDR3aa: CASSPDGTALNTEAFF; CDR3nt: TGTGCCAGCAGCCCAGACGGGACGGCCCTGAACACTGAAGCTTTCTTT
d_gene: TRBD2; v_gene: TRBV10-3; j_gene: TRBJ2-7; len: 14; abundance: -; CDR3aa: CAISPNGGGYEQYF; CDR3nt: TGTGCCATCAGCCCAAATGGCGGGGGTTACGAGCAGTACTTC